The present TCR beta chain was sequenced within a study of identical twins. The CDR3 is 18 amino acids. V was clipped by 5 bases and J by 5 bases; unmatched bases: 18. Germline V gene lookup returns CDR1 SGHAT and CDR2 FQDESV (reference sequence). This clonotype showed up just a few times. TCRdb re-called the 5' RACE reads with MiXCR, one entry per CDR3 protein. The sample holds 500,000 to 650,000 distinct CDR3 sequences, about 7.6% seen once. The same sample was also studied in work on yellow fever vaccine responses in identical twins.

The sample comprised PBMCs. This TCR derives from a woman aged 18-29 years in good health. V gene TRBV11-1 combines with J gene TRBJ2-4; the match to TRBD2 covers 7 bases. CDR3 in DNA: TGTGCCAGCAGCCAGACTACCCGGGGGGTCCCTGTCCAAAACATTCAGTACTTC. It codes for CASSQTTRGVPVQNIQYF.